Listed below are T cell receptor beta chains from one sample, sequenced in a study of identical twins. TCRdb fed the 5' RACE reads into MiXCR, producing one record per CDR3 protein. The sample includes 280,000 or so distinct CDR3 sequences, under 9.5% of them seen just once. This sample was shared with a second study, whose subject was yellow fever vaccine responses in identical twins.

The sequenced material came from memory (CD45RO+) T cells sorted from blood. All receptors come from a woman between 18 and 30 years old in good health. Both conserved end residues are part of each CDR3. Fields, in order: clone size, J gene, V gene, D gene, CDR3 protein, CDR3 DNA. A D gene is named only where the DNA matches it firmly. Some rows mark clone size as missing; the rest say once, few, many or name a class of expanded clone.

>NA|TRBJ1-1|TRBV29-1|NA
CSVGPGHYTEAFF
TGCAGCGTTGGCCCCGGACACTACACTGAAGCTTTCTTT
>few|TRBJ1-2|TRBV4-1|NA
CASSQDGAGYTF
TGCGCCAGCAGCCAAGATGGGGCTGGCTACACCTTC
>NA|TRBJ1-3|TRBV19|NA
CASKTAGNTIYF
TGTGCCAGTAAGACCGCTGGAAACACCATATATTTT
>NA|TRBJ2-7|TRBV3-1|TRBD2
CASTQRDPWTQEQYF
TGTGCCAGCACCCAGCGGGACCCTTGGACACAGGAGCAGTACTTC
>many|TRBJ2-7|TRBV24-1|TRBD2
CATSGEIGLAYGAYEQYF
TGTGCCACCAGTGGAGAGATCGGACTAGCATATGGGGCTTACGAGCAGTACTTC
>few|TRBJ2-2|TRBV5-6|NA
CASSFGGHTGELFF
TGTGCCAGCAGCTTTGGAGGTCACACCGGGGAGCTGTTTTTT
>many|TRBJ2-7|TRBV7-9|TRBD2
CASRPGTSGIYEQYF
TGTGCCAGCAGACCTGGGACTAGCGGAATCTACGAGCAGTACTTC
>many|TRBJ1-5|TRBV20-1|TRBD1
CSARDSGGGGQPQHF
TGCAGTGCTAGAGATTCAGGGGGCGGGGGTCAGCCCCAGCATTTT
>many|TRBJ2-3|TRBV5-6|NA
CASSLGGLSTDTQYF
TGTGCCAGCAGCCTGGGAGGTTTGAGCACAGATACGCAGTATTTT
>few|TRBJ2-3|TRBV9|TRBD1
CASSTHRGPDTQYF
TGTGCCAGCAGCACCCACAGGGGTCCAGATACGCAGTATTTT
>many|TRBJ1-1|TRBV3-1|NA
CASSQQEPRNTEAFF
TGTGCCAGCAGCCAACAGGAGCCGAGAAACACTGAAGCTTTCTTT
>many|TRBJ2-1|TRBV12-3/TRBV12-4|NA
CASTFTGYNEQFF
TGTGCCAGCACCTTTACAGGGTACAATGAGCAGTTCTTC
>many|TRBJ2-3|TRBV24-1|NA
CATSDRTDTQYF
TGTGCCACCAGTGATCGCACAGATACGCAGTATTTT
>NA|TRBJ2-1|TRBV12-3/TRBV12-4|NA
CASRVNISYNEQFF
TGTGCCAGCAGGGTTAATATCTCCTACAATGAGCAGTTCTTC
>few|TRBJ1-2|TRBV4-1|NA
CASSQVGVGYTF
TGCGCCAGCAGCCAAGTTGGGGTTGGCTACACCTTC
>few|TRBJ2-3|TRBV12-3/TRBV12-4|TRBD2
CASSRTSGGFADTQYF
TGTGCCAGCAGTCGGACTAGCGGGGGGTTTGCAGATACGCAGTATTTT
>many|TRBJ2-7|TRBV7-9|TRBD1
CASSRQGLEQYF
TGTGCCAGCAGCCGACAGGGCCTCGAGCAGTACTTC
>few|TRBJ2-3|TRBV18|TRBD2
CASSYSSGGDTQYF
TGTGCCAGCTCATACTCTAGCGGGGGCGATACGCAGTATTTT
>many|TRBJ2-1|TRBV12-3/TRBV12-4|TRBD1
CASSRTGRSEQFF
TGTGCCAGCAGTCGGACAGGGAGGAGTGAGCAGTTCTTC
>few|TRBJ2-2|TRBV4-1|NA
CASSQDLSAGELFF
TGCGCCAGCAGCCAAGATTTGAGTGCCGGGGAGCTGTTTTTT
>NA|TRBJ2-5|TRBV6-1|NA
CASTLSAGRRETQYF
TGTGCCAGCACCTTGAGTGCAGGGCGGCGGGAGACCCAGTACTTC
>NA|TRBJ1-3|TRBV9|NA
CASSVEGPHSGNTIYF
TGTGCCAGCAGCGTAGAGGGGCCCCACTCTGGAAACACCATATATTTT
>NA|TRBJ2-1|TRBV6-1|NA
CASVGPGGRNEQFF
TGTGCCAGCGTCGGCCCTGGGGGGAGGAATGAGCAGTTCTTC
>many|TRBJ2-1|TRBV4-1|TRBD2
CASSRSGTSGSSYNEQFF
TGCGCCAGCAGCAGATCCGGGACTAGCGGAAGCTCCTACAATGAGCAGTTCTTC
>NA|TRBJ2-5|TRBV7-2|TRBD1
CASSPGTGYFKETQYF
TGTGCCAGCAGCCCCGGGACAGGCTACTTTAAAGAGACCCAGTACTTC
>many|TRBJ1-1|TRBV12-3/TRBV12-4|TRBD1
CASSSDRAKAFF
TGTGCCAGCAGTTCAGACAGGGCGAAAGCTTTCTTT
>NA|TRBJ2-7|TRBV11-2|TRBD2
CASSQGTSGRGDEQYF
TGTGCCAGCAGCCAAGGGACTAGCGGGAGGGGAGACGAGCAGTACTTC
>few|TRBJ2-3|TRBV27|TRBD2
CASSWGGSTDTQYF
TGTGCCAGCAGTTGGGGGGGGAGCACAGATACGCAGTATTTT
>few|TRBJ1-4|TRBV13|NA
CASSFGIRGTNEKLFF
TGTGCCAGCAGCTTCGGTATAAGGGGAACTAATGAAAAACTGTTTTTT
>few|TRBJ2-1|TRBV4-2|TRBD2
CASSQGSRETDEQFF
TGTGCCAGCAGCCAAGGGTCGCGGGAGACGGATGAGCAGTTCTTC
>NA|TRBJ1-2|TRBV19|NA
CASSIGRVGGYTF
TGTGCCAGTAGTATAGGCAGGGTCGGTGGCTACACCTTC
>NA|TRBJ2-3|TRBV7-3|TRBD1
CASSTGSGTGQRDTQYF
TGTGCCAGCAGCACAGGGTCCGGGACAGGGCAGAGAGATACGCAGTATTTT
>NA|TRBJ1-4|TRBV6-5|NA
CASSSTTGGGQEKLFF
TGTGCCAGCAGTTCAACCACCGGGGGCGGACAGGAAAAACTGTTTTTT
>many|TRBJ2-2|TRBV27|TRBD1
CASSLWGQGANTGELFF
TGTGCCAGCAGTTTATGGGGACAGGGGGCGAACACCGGGGAGCTGTTTTTT
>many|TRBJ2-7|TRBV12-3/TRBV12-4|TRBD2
CASSSSGLAGADEQYF
TGTGCCAGCAGTTCCTCGGGACTAGCGGGAGCAGACGAGCAGTACTTC
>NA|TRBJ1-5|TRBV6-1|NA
CASIRGDSNQPQHF
TGTGCCAGCATCCGGGGGGATAGCAATCAGCCCCAGCATTTT
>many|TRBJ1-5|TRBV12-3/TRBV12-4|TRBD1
CASSKHDRANQPQHF
TGTGCCAGCAGTAAACATGACAGGGCCAATCAGCCCCAGCATTTT
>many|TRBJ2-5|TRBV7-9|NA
CASSFGTYQETQYF
TGTGCCAGCAGCTTCGGGACCTACCAAGAGACCCAGTACTTC
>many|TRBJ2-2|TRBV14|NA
CASSRREQNTGELFF
TGTGCCAGCAGCCGAAGGGAACAGAACACCGGGGAGCTGTTTTTT
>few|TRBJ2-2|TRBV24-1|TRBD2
CATRDGGSGTGELFF
TGTGCCACCAGGGACGGGGGGTCGGGGACCGGGGAGCTGTTTTTT
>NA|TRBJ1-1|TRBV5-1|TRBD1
CASSPQNRGRDTEAFF
TGCGCCAGCAGCCCACAAAACAGGGGGCGGGACACTGAAGCTTTCTTT
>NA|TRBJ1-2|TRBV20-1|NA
CSAREGNGYTF
TGCAGTGCTAGAGAAGGGAACGGCTACACCTTC
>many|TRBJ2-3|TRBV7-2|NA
CASSLSFVTDTQYF
TGTGCCAGCAGCTTGAGTTTCGTAACAGATACGCAGTATTTT
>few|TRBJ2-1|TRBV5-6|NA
CASSSPGAQSSYNEQFF
TGTGCCAGCAGCTCCCCAGGGGCCCAGAGCTCCTACAATGAGCAGTTCTTC
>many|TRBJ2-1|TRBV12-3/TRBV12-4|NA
CASSLGVGYNEQFF
TGTGCCAGCAGTTTAGGAGTGGGTTACAATGAGCAGTTCTTC
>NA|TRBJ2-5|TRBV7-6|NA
CASSQGPQTQYF
TGTGCCAGCAGCCAGGGACCGCAGACCCAGTACTTC
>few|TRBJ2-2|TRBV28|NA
CASRGSNTGELFF
TGTGCCAGCCGAGGGTCGAACACCGGGGAGCTGTTTTTT
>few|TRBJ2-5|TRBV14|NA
CASSQVRHRVGKETQYF
TGTGCCAGCAGCCAAGTCAGACACAGGGTCGGTAAGGAGACCCAGTACTTC
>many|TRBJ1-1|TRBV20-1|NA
CSARKAWDTEAFF
TGCAGTGCTAGAAAGGCGTGGGACACTGAAGCTTTCTTT
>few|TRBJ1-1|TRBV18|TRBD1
CASSSDRAAEAFF
TGTGCCAGCTCCTCGGACAGGGCGGCTGAAGCTTTCTTT
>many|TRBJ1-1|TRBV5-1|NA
CASSSQPGEGAFF
TGCGCCAGCAGCTCCCAGCCAGGGGAGGGAGCTTTCTTT
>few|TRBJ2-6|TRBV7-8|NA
CASSLRAPGQGANVLTF
TGTGCCAGCAGCTTGAGGGCCCCTGGACAGGGGGCCAACGTCCTGACTTTC